These 8 T cell receptor beta chains were sequenced from one sample in a study of memory CD4+ T cells and cytomegalovirus serostatus. TCRdb's table, derived via immunoSEQ multiplex PCR, lists solely in-frame clones and lacks some. This table holds tens of thousands of clones, about 81% found once. Single viable CD3+CD4+CD8-CD45RO+ cells were sorted as the memory CD4+ T cells. Sequencing was done on a sample of memory CD4+ T cells from blood. All receptors come from an adult in good health and CMV-seronegative.

This chain uses TRBV7-8 with TRBJ1-5; tentative D call: TRBD1 (5 bases). The V end was cut by 0 bases, the J end by 9 bases, with 15 bases between. Germline CDR1 SGHVS, CDR2 FQNEAQ. The CDR3 extends over 15 amino acids. In nucleotides, the CDR3 is TGTGCCAGCAGCTTAGCCCAGGGCCCCGCGTGGCCCCAGCATTTT. Translating it yields CASSLAQGPAWPQHF.

The V gene is TRBV12-5, the J gene TRBJ2-7; 8 bases match TRBD2. V gave up 0 bases and J gave up 2 bases; unmatched junction bases: 6. The CDR3 sequence is 16 residues long. The V gene's germline CDR1 is LGHNT and CDR2 FRNRAP. The CDR3 loop reads CASGLVRGLAPYEQYF. CDR3 DNA sequence: TGTGCTAGTGGTTTGGTACGTGGACTAGCCCCCTACGAGCAGTACTTC.

The chain couples TRBV5-1 to TRBJ2-5; 13 positions match TRBD2. The V segment lost 6 bases and the J segment 4 bases; nucleotides outside the gene matches: 9. The CDR3 has 16 amino acids. CDR1 is SGHRS, CDR2 YFSETQ, per germline. CDR3 protein: CASTDGLAGAAETQYF. CDR3 in DNA: TGCGCCAGCACGGACGGACTAGCGGGGGCGGCAGAGACCCAGTACTTC.

V usage is TRBV6-1 and J usage is TRBJ1-6; D ambiguous. The CDR3 has 14 amino acids. Germline CDR1 reads MNHNS; CDR2 reads SASEGT. Between the trimmed V and J ends, which lost 6 bases and 9 bases, there was a span of 15 bases. CDR3 bases: TGTGCCAGCAGAGCTATGAACACGGGTTCACCCCTCCACTTT. Its protein is CASRAMNTGSPLHF.

The chain links TRBV30 to TRBJ2-2; D remains ambiguous. Germline V gene data show CDR1 as GTSNPN and CDR2 as SVGIG (reference sequence). The CDR3 is 14 residues long. The germline V and J ends were trimmed by 5 bases and 7 bases, with 17 bases remaining between them. This CDR3 is CAWLPIEVNGELFF. DNA for the CDR3: TGTGCCTGGCTGCCGATTGAGGTCAACGGGGAGCTGTTTTTT.

The rearrangement uses TRBV9 and TRBJ1-2, with D perhaps matching TRBD1 (5 bases). V lost 0 bases and J lost 8, with 23 bases in between. The V gene's germline CDR1 is SGDLS and CDR2 YYNGEE. This CDR3 spans 17 amino acids. CDR3 DNA sequence: TGTGCCAGCAGCGTAGGCCCGACGTTGCGGGATGCAGGGGGCTACACCTTC. It translates to CASSVGPTLRDAGGYTF.

V is TRBV7-8 and J is TRBJ1-2, with no clear D. CDR1 SGHVS and CDR2 FQNEAQ come from the germline V gene. The CDR3 totals 13 residues. V was cut by 1 base and J by 6 bases, with 9 bases left in between. The chain's CDR3 is CASSLEFGDGYTF. The CDR3 DNA is TGTGCCAGCAGCTTAGAATTCGGAGATGGCTACACCTTC.

This chain uses TRBV6-1 with TRBJ2-2; D is possibly TRBD1 (5 bases). Germline values: CDR1 MNHNS, CDR2 SASEGT. CDR3 size: 13 residues. V lost 2 bases to trimming and J lost 5 bases, with 6 bases between them. CDR3 sequence reads: CASSESGTGELFF. The CDR3 DNA sequence: TGTGCCAGCAGTGAATCAGGGACCGGGGAGCTGTTTTTT.